What follows is one T cell receptor beta chain and its context. This entry comes from a study of blood T cell repertoires in COVID-19. Study-wide context: COVID-19 samples collected from the United States, Italy and Spain covered acute and convalescent phases. The cDNA or gDNA used as material had been derived from T cells, B-cell-depleted T cells, or PBMCs.

Only in-frame clones appear in the TCRdb table, and some are missing; sequencing was by immunoSEQ multiplex PCR. This sample has under 250,000 clones, with 75% to 90% found just once. The CDR3 consists of 15 residues. Trimming took 0 bases from V and 3 from J, leaving 11 bases between them. Germline CDR1 reads KGHSH; CDR2 reads LQKENI. The J gene is TRBJ1-2, the V gene TRBV18; D is possibly TRBD1 (5 bases). Sample: peripheral blood. The origin of this receptor is a man aged 25-40 years with COVID-19, enrolled during active disease. The CDR3: CASSPPGGIDYGYTF. The CDR3 DNA sequence: TGTGCCAGCTCACCACCGGGGGGGATTGACTATGGCTACACCTTC.